This TCR beta chain was found in a study of T cells in Graves' hyperthyroidism and ophthalmopathy (dated by TCRdb to about 2019). Background on the whole study: Peripheral blood was sampled at the time of initial diagnosis, prior to any treatment. A discovery cohort of about a hundred patients, approximately 45 with Graves' ophthalmopathy and 55 to 65 with stable Graves' hyperthyroidism, was used to find distinguishing TCR V-J signatures. Prospective prediction of ophthalmopathy was tested in an independent validation cohort of approximately 19 hyperthyroidism patients and around 16 patients who later progressed to ophthalmopathy. The approximately 98 discovery patients were randomly divided into training and test sets at a 7:3 ratio. In addition, the study compared T-cell repertoires in thyroid tissue and in blood from about six Graves' hyperthyroidism patients. After blood sampling, hyperthyroidism patients were treated with methimazole at a starting dose of 30 mg daily, and ophthalmopathy patients were treated with high-dose intravenous methylprednisolone. TCR Vbeta CDR3 sequencing of 140 or so peripheral blood samples (about 45 ophthalmopathy, 70 to 85 hyperthyroidism and some 17 progressor patients) is reported in the paper. General conclusions and limits of the study: A model built on a 13 V-J signature distinguished ophthalmopathy from stable hyperthyroidism, reaching about 88% sensitivity and about 81% specificity in cross-validation and 80%/75% in testing. No statistical method was used to fix the sample size in advance, and group allocation was not hidden from the investigators. During validation, the model predicted progression to ophthalmopathy a median of approximately 6.5 months ahead of onset, with roughly 65% sensitivity and about 75% specificity. Most expanded thyroid clonotypes (frequency above 0.001) were also detected in blood, suggesting blood repertoires may reflect thyroid immune responses.

Stable Graves' hyperthyroidism was defined as the absence of progression to ophthalmopathy over 18 months of follow-up. Hyperthyroidism patients were newly diagnosed, had a disease duration of under 2 months, and were aged 18 to 65 years. Exclusion was applied to patients with uncontrolled infections, other autoimmune diseases, pregnancy or lactation. Clinical symptoms, serum thyroxine and TRAb, thyroid ultrasound, and orbital computed tomography formed the basis for the diagnoses. Ficoll-Paque density gradient centrifugation was used to isolate PBMCs from about 10 ml of fresh peripheral blood. Trizol reagent was used to extract total RNA, and RNA quality was then checked on an Agilent 2100 Bioanalyzer. Amplification of TCR beta CDR3 regions was carried out from RNA transcripts. The TCR CDR3 was subjected to a first round of RT-PCR using the HTBI primer set and the Qiagen OneStep RT-PCR kit. A second multiplex PCR round built the libraries, followed by size selection and purification. Sequencing of the libraries was done on an Illumina HiSeq2000 using paired-end 100 bp reads. Turning to the authors' computational methods: SOAPnuke was used to process the raw data, throwing out any read that contained adapters or uncalled bases, had a mean Phred below 15, or lacked an exact constant-primer or identifier match. High-quality paired reads were merged using COPE v1.2.5, and each unique nucleotide sequence was defined as a clonotype. MiTCR v1.1 was used to align clonotypes to the IMGT TRBV, TRBD and TRBJ reference segments. The analysis was restricted to V-J combinations with a frequency above 0.0001, which together covered 99% to 99.2% of the repertoires. A TCS score was defined as the ratio between F50 (clonal expansion) and ExV (chaos), using BLOSUM62-based TCRdist between CDR3 peptides within each V-J. Welch's t-statistics and random forest reduced just over 500 V-J features to 13, which were used in a naive Bayes classifier (R e1071). The raw public data were reprocessed by TCRdb itself: fastp quality trimming at Q25, MiXCR clonotype calling, in-frame beta chains only. Rows matching on CDR3 protein sequence are summarized as one entry with the most common DNA and genes. The V and J calls, along with clone size, are taken from TCRdb and not from the paper's own processing. For this sample the table gives hundreds of thousands of distinct CDR3 sequences, of which around 15% were detected only once. The biggest ten clones account for around 4% of the sample.

V is cut back by 4 bases and J by 2 bases, with 9 bases in the junction unmatched. Sequences SEHNR (CDR1) and FQNEAQ (CDR2) are obtained from the germline V gene (reference sequence). The CDR3 runs 16 residues from the cysteine to the phenylalanine. Only the CDR3 portion is preserved as DNA: 48 bases, with reading frame beginning at the first base. This clonotype was recorded at least ten times. The target of this receptor is not known. Base-call qualities are not available, and no considerably larger clone is one nucleotide away. Source material: blood. The clonotype comes from a woman in her 30s with Graves' hyperthyroidism. This chain is built from TRBV7-9 and TRBJ2-7; 9 central nucleotides agree with TRBD1. The nucleotide sequence reads as follows: TGTGCCAGCAGCTCCCCCCCAGGGACAGGGACCTACGAGCAGTACTTC. Its protein reads: CASSSPPGTGTYEQYF.